Here is one T cell receptor (beta chain) with its context. The antigen it recognizes is unknown. No much larger clonotype is one base removed from it; base qualities were not supplied. These data originate in a study of blood T cell repertoires in COVID-19 (TCRdb year 2020). General notes on the study: The collaborator samples originated in the United States, Italy and Spain and spanned the acute and convalescent phases of COVID-19. The dataset comprised deeply sampled blood TCRbeta repertoires from subjects exposed to, actively infected with, or recovered from COVID-19. Samples were obtained from the ongoing ImmuneRACE study (first 160 participants) and from over 1,000 subjects provided by 6 global collaborators. The repertoires were made available in a free public database intended to serve as a resource for research on the immune response to SARS-CoV-2. Where available, HLA class I and class II types were taken from metadata supplied by the sample provider and were not determined by assay-based typing. Nearly every sample came with metadata listing a de-identified subject ID, COVID-19 status, age in years and sex. The prospective study material was composed of cDNA or gDNA derived from T cells, B-cell-depleted T cells, or PBMCs.

Beyond this particular receptor, the publication reports: The quantity of clinical and demographic metadata differed by source and by participant and was supplied without curation.

The immunoSEQ Assay, a bias-controlled multiplex PCR, was used to amplify TCRbeta CDR3 regions from genomic DNA. Per the original workflow: Within the assay, amplification of reference gene primers was used to estimate how many nucleated cells each sample contained. To quantify the absolute abundance of each unique TCRbeta CDR3 rearrangement, sequence reads were collapsed and filtered. For each sample, productive Simpson clonality was calculated as the square root of Simpson's diversity index over productive rearrangements. TCRdb carries this immuneACCESS record with in-frame sequences only. Its versions omit some clonotypes, under half of them owing to an unresolved V gene in the studies checked, with the rest unexplained. The V and J calls and the clone size are those of that table, but D and trimming were determined from the DNA. Across this sample there are some 46,000 clones, with over 75% seen only once. The top ten clonotypes cover less than 25% of the sample.

Whole blood was collected in K2EDTA tubes by collaborating institutions according to the institutions' own protocols. For TCRbeta analysis, collaborator samples were shipped as frozen whole blood, as isolated PBMCs, or as DNA extracted from either sample type. The CDR3, from cysteine to phenylalanine, totals 14 residues. Left in the record is the CDR3 DNA by itself, 42 bases read in frame from the first base. V gives up 4 bases and J gives up 2 bases, and the segment between their germline ends measures 9 bases. The germline V gene encodes CDR1 SGHRS and CDR2 YFSETQ. The receptor's source is an older woman with acute or convalescent COVID-19. The rearrangement joined TRBV5-1 to TRBJ1-4; the D region possibly corresponds to TRBD1 (5 bases align). Sequencing used peripheral blood. For the CDR3, the sequence is CASSPDSTNEKLFF. The sequence in DNA is TGCGCCAGCAGCCCCGACAGCACTAATGAAAAACTGTTTTTT.